This T cell receptor (beta chain) was captured by sequencing in a study of neurological immune-mediated disorders. There are many counts of this clonotype. What it recognizes is unknown. It was by 5'RACE with 10-nucleotide random UMIs that the cDNA was made. TCRdb reprocessed the 5' RACE reads via MiXCR and lists one record per CDR3 protein. The sample has some 37,000 distinct CDR3 sequences; approximately 5.1% are singletons. The CDR3 has 15 residues. Trimming cost V 2 bases and J 1 base, with 11 bases left between them. Germline V gene lookup returns CDR1 DFQATT and CDR2 SNEGSKA (reference sequence). The study, taken as a whole, reports: HTLV-1-associated myelopathy showed the most TCR clonal expansion; multiple sclerosis the least, below healthy controls.

The chain couples TRBV20-1 to TRBJ2-2; D gene unclear. The sample comprised CD4+ T cells from blood. This sequence originates from a man aged 18 to 30 in good health. This CDR3 reads CSARSPGKNTGELFF. As DNA, the CDR3 is TGCAGTGCTAGATCCCCTGGCAAGAACACCGGGGAGCTGTTTTTT.